The subject of this entry is one T cell receptor beta chain. Its target is unknown. This sample was taken from a study of cytomegalovirus exposure and HLA in healthy donors. Study conclusions and caveats: Sequences of the TCR beta chain were said to predict the HLA-A and HLA-B alleles of most subjects accurately.

PCR used 60 Vbeta primers and 13 Jbeta primers. TCRdb's table, derived via immunoSEQ multiplex PCR, lists solely in-frame clones and lacks some. The data contain around 200,000 clones, around three quarters of them singletons. Sequenced sample: PBMCs. The receptor was isolated from a woman aged 45-65 years in good health and CMV-seronegative.

The CDR3 here is CSAPRYGYTF. The CDR3 DNA is TGCAGTGCCCCTAGGTATGGCTACACCTTC. The chain has TRBV20-1 and TRBJ1-2; D remains ambiguous. CDR3 length: 10 residues. V was shortened by 6 bases and J by 5 bases, with 7 bases between the two germline ends. Germline loops: CDR1 DFQATT, CDR2 SNEGSKA (reference sequence).